This T cell receptor beta chain was obtained from a study of tissue T cells after allogeneic stem cell transplantation. Study findings and constraints: The study did not identify alloreactive or antigen-specific tissue TCRs, and some clones might be persisting host cells.

The repertoire was sequenced with immunoSEQ multiplex PCR; TCRdb's copy has only in-frame clones and lacks some. The table has about 7,500 clones, 36% seen once. Time point reported: mouse harvest day 14 after allogeneic transplant. Mouse grafts combined 10^7 T-cell-depleted bone marrow cells with 10^6 splenic CD5+ T cells. B6 (H2b) cells into BALB/c (H2d) mice; tissues taken at day 7 or 14. CDR3 length: 15 residues. Germline trimming cut 4 bases from V and 0 bases from J; bases unmatched to any gene: 0. The germline V gene encodes CDR1 NSQYPW and CDR2 LRSPGD (reference sequence). On this clone: Antigen unknown. Germline and genes: mouse. The read comes to an end 1 residue before the CDR3 does, leaving the germline J gene to fill in the end.

The chain recombines TRBV1 with TRBJ1-4; TRBD1 matches 9 bases. This TCR was recovered from a female BALB/c mouse given C57BL/6 T cells with graft-versus-host disease after an allogeneic hematopoietic cell transplant. Specimen: skin. CDR3 region: CTCSGQGVSNERLFF. CDR3 DNA (partial): TGCACCTGCAGTGGACAGGGGGTTTCCAACGAAAGATTATTT.